This TCR beta chain derives from a study of blood T cells in healthy people across ages. Collection of 9.5 to 10 milliliters of peripheral blood was performed for each donor. Isolation per sample recovered at least 7 million PBMCs. The CDR3 consists of 14 residues. Germline V lookup: CDR1 DFQATT, CDR2 SNEGSKA (reference sequence). Trimming stripped 5 bases from V and 1 base from J, with 14 bases between. Then a second PCR, running about 6 to 11 cycles, was carried out with a sample-barcoded 5' primer and a J-beta primer mix. TCRdb redid the calling of the 5' RACE reads with MiXCR, one entry per CDR3 protein. The sample records approximately 1.5 million distinct CDR3 sequences, less than 45% being singletons. General study results and limits: Researchers deemed the diversity estimates from one million T cells underestimates.

The table lists this clonotype with a few counts. Its antigen is unknown. This sequence originates from a young woman in good health. Sequencing was done on a sample of blood. This chain links TRBV20-1 with TRBJ1-2, with D possibly matching TRBD1 (6 bases). CDR3 DNA sequence: TGCAGTGCTCTAACAGGGATATTTAACTATGGCTACACCTTC. Protein sequence: CSALTGIFNYGYTF.